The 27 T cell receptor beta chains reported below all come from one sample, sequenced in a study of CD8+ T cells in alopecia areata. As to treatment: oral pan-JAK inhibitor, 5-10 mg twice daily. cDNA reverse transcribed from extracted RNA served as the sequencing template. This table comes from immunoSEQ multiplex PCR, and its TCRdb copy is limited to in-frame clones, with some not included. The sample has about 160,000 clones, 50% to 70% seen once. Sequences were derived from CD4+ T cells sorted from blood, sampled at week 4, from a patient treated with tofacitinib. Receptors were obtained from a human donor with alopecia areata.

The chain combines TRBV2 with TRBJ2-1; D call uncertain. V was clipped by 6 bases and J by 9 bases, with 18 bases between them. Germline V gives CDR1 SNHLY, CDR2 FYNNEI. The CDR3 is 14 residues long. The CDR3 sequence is CASRANGLWGEQFF. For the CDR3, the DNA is TGTGCCAGCAGGGCCAACGGCTTGTGGGGTGAGCAGTTCTTC.

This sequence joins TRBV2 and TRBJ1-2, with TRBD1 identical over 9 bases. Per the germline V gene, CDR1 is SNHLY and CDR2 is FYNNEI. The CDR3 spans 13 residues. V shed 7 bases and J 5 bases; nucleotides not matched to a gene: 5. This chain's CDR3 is CASTGTGNYGYTF. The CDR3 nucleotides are TGTGCCAGCACAGGGACAGGGAATTATGGCTACACCTTC.

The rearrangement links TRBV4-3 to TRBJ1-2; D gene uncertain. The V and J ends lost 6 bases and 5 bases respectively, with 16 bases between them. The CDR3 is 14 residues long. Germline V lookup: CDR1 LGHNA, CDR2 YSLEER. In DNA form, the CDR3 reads TGCGCCAGCAGTCCCAAAAGGGCTACGTATGGCTACACCTTC. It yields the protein CASSPKRATYGYTF.

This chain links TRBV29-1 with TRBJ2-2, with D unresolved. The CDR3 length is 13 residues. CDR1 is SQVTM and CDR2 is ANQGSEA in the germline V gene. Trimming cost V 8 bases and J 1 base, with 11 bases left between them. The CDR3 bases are TGCAGCACCGACACGGGGAACACCGGGGAGCTGTTTTTT. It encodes CSTDTGNTGELFF.

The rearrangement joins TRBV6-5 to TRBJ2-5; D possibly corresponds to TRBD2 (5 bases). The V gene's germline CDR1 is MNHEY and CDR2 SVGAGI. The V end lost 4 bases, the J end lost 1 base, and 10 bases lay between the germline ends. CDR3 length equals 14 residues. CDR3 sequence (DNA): TGTGCCAGCAGTTGGACGGGGTCCCAAGAGACCCAGTACTTC. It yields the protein CASSWTGSQETQYF.

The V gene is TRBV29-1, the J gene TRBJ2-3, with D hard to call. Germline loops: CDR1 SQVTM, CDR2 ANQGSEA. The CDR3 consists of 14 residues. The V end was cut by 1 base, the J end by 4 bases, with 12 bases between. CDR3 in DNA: TGCAGCGTTGAAGGAGGTCCAGGAGCAGATACGCAGTATTTT. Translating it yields CSVEGGPGADTQYF.

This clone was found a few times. CDR3 in amino acids: CASSPGQGLDTQYF. CDR3 DNA sequence: TGCGCCAGCAGCCCCGGACAGGGTTTGGATACGCAGTATTTT. The gene calls are TRBV5-1 and TRBJ2-3, with 8 bases lining up with TRBD1. The trim removed 4 bases at V and 6 bases at J, leaving 7 bases unmatched. The CDR3 loop spans 14 amino acids. The germline CDR1 and CDR2 sequences are SGHRS and YFSETQ.

The CDR3: CAWKRPGGNNQPQHF. The CDR3 region has the DNA TGTGCCTGGAAGAGGCCCGGAGGGAACAATCAGCCCCAGCATTTT. This chain joins TRBV30 and TRBJ1-5; D is ambiguous. CDR1 GTSNPN and CDR2 SVGIG come from the germline V gene (reference sequence). Trimming took off 4 bases at V and 3 bases at J, with 16 bases between the two ends. The CDR3 is 15 residues long.

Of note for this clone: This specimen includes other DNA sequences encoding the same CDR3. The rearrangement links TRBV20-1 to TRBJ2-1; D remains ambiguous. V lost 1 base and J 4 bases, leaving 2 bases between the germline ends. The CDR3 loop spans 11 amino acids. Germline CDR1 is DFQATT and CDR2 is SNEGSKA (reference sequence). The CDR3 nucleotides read TGCAGTGCTAGAGGGTACAATGAGCAGTTCTTC. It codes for CSARGYNEQFF.

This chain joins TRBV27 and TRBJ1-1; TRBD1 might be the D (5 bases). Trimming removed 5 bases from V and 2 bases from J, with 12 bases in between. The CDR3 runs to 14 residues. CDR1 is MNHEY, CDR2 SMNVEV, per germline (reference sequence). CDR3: CASSPITGNTEAFF. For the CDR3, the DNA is TGTGCCAGCAGTCCCATCACAGGTAACACTGAAGCTTTCTTT.

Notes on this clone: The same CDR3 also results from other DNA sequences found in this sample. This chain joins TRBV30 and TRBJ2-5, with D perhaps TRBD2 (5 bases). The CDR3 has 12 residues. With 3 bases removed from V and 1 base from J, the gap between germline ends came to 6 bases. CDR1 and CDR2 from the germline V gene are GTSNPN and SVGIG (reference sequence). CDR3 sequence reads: CAWSGGQETQYF. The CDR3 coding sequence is TGTGCCTGGAGCGGAGGCCAAGAGACCCAGTACTTC.

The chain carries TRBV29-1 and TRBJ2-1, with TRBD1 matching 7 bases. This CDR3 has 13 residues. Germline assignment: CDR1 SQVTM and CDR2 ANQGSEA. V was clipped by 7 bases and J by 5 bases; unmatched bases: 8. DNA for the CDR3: TGCAGCGGGAAACAACAGGGGAACAATGAGCAGTTCTTC. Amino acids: CSGKQQGNNEQFF.

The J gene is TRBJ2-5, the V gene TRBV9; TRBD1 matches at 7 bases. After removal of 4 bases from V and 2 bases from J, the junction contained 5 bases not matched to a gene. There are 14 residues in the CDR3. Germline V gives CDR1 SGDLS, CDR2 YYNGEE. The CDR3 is CASSPGQQQETQYF. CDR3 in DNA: TGTGCCAGCAGCCCGGGACAGCAACAAGAGACCCAGTACTTC.

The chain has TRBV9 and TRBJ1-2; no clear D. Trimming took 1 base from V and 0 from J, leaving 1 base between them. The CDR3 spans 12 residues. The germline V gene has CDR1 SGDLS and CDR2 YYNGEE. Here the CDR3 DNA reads TGTGCCAGCAGCGTATCTAACTATGGCTACACCTTC. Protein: CASSVSNYGYTF.

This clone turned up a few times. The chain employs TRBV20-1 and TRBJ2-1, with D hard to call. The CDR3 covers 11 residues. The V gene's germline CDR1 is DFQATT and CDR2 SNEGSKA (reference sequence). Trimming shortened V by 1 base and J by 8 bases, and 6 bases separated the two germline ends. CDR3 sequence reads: CSARGVDEQFF. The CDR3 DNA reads TGCAGTGCTAGAGGAGTGGATGAGCAGTTCTTC.

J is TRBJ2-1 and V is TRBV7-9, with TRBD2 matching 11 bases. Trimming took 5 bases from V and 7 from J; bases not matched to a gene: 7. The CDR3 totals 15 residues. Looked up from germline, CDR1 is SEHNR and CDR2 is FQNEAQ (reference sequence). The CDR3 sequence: CASSRYSGGENEQFF. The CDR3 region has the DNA TGTGCCAGCAGCCGCTATAGCGGGGGGGAAAATGAGCAGTTCTTC.

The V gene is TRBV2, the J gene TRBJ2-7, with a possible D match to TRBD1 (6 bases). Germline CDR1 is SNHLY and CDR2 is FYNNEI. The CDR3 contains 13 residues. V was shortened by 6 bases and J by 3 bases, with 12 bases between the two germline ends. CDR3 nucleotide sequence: TGTGCCAGCAGAACGACAGGACTCTACGAGCAGTACTTC. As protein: CASRTTGLYEQYF.

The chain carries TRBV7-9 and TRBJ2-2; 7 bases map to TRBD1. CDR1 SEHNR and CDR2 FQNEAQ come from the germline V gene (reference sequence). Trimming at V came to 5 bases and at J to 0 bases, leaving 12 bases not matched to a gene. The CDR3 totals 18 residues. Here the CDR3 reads CASSPRGWGTANTGELFF. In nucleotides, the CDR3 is TGTGCCAGCAGCCCGAGGGGATGGGGGACAGCGAACACCGGGGAGCTGTTTTTT.

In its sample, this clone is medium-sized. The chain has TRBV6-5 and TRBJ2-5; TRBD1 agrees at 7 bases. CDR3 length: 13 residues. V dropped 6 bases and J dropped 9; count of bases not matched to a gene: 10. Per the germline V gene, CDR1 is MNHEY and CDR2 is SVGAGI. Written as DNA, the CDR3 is TGTGCCAGCAGGGAGACAGGGATGGCGGCCCAGTACTTC. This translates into CASRETGMAAQYF.

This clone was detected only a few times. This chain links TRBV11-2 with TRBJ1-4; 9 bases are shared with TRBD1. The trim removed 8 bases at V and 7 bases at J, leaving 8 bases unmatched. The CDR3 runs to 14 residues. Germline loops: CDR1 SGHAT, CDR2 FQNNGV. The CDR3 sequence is CASGRTGVGEKLFF. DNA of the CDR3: TGTGCCAGCGGCCGGACAGGGGTTGGTGAAAAACTGTTTTTT.

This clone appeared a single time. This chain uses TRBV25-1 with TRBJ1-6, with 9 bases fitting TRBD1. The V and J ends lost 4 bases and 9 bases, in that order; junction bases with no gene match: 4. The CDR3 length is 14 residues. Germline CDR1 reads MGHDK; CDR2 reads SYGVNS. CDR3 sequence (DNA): TGTGCCAGCAGTGGGGGACAGGGCGGTTCACCCCTCCACTTT. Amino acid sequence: CASSGGQGGSPLHF.

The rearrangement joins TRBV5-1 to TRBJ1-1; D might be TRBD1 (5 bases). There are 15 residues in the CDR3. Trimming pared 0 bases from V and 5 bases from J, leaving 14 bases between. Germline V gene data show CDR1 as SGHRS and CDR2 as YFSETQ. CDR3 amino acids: CASSLEAGPHTEAFF. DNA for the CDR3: TGCGCCAGCAGCTTGGAAGCAGGGCCGCATACTGAAGCTTTCTTT.

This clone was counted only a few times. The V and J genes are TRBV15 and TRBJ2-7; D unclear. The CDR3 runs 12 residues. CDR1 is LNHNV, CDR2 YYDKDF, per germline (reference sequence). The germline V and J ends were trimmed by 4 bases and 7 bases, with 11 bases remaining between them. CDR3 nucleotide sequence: TGTGCCACCAGCATGCGGATCGAAGAGCAGTACTTC. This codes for CATSMRIEEQYF.

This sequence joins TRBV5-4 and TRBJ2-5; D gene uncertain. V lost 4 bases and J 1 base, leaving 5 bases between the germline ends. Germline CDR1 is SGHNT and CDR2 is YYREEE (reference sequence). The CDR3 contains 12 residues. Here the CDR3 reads CASSRTQETQYF. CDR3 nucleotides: TGTGCCAGCAGCCGCACCCAAGAGACCCAGTACTTC.

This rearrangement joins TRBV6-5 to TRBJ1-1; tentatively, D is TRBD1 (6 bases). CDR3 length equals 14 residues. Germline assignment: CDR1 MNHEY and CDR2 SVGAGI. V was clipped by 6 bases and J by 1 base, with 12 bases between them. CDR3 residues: CASRYRAGNTEAFF. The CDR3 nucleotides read TGTGCCAGCAGATACAGGGCTGGGAACACTGAAGCTTTCTTT.

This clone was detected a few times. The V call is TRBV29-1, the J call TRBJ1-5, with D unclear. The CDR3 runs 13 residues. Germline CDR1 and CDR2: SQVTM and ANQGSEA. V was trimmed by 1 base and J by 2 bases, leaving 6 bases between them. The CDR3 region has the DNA TGCAGCGTTGAAGGGCCGGGCAATCAGCCCCAGCATTTT. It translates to CSVEGPGNQPQHF.

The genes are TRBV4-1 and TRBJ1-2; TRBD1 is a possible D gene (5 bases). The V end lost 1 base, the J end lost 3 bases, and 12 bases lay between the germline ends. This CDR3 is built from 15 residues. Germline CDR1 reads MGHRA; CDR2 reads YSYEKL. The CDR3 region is CASSQAEGTYYGYTF. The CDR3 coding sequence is TGCGCCAGCAGCCAAGCGGAGGGGACCTACTATGGCTACACCTTC.